A selection of T cell receptor beta chains follows, all from one sample in a study of shared clonotypes between healthy human individuals. The table came from immunoSEQ multiplex PCR; TCRdb's copy has only in-frame clones and leaves some out. The data show 550,000 to 700,000 clones, 73% seen once. The specimen sequenced was memory CD4+ T cells sorted from blood. These receptors all stem from a woman aged 25 to 39 in good health. Each CDR3 is given with its conserved first and last residue. D genes are given only for firm matches. Some rows mark clone size as missing; the rest say once, few, many or name a class of expanded clone.

few | TRBJ1-2 | NA | 14 | TRBV7-9 | TGTGCCAGCAGCTTAGGGGCTTTGGACCATGGCTACACCTTC | CASSLGALDHGYTF
few | TRBJ2-2 | NA | 15 | TRBV2 | TGTGCCAGCAGTGAATGGCTTAAGAACACCGGGGAGCTGTTTTTT | CASSEWLKNTGELFF
NA | TRBJ2-5 | NA | 13 | TRBV6-1 | TGTGCCGAAGCAGTGGGGGGGCGGGAGACCCAGTACTTC | CAEAVGGRETQYF
NA | TRBJ2-1 | TRBD2 | 16 | TRBV5-1 | TGCGCCAGCAGCTTGGCTAGCGGGAGTGTCATAAATGAGCAGTTCTTC | CASSLASGSVINEQFF
NA | TRBJ2-3 | TRBD1 | 15 | TRBV5-1 | TGCGCCAGCAGCCTCTGGGACAGGGTAAGAGATACGCAGTATTTT | CASSLWDRVRDTQYF
NA | TRBJ1-1 | NA | 13 | TRBV7-3 | TGTGCCAGCAGCCCGACGGTGAACACTGAAGCTTTCTTT | CASSPTVNTEAFF
NA | TRBJ2-5 | TRBD2 | 17 | TRBV11-2 | TGTGCCAGCAGCCCGAGGGTAGCGGGTGCAATCCGGGAGACCCAGTACTTC | CASSPRVAGAIRETQYF
NA | TRBJ2-7 | TRBD1 | 13 | TRBV6-1 | TGTGCCAGCAGTGTCGGGACAGACTACGAGCAGTACTTC | CASSVGTDYEQYF
NA | TRBJ2-1 | TRBD2 | 14 | TRBV11-2 | TGTGCCAGCAGTAGCGGGCCCTCCTACAATGAGCAGTTCTTC | CASSSGPSYNEQFF
once | TRBJ1-1 | NA | 15 | TRBV5-1 | TGCGCCAGCAGCTTGGAGGCAGGGGCCCACACTGAAGCTTTCTTT | CASSLEAGAHTEAFF